This entry describes one T cell receptor (beta chain). After removal of 4 bases from V and 1 base from J, the junction contained 8 bases not matched to a gene. The germline CDR1 and CDR2 sequences are SGHDN and FVKESK. The CDR3 contains 17 residues. Recovered status applied to Cohort 3 donors who had two consecutive negative PCRs. It also applied to those with clearance or with symptom resolution. Repertoires were generated with immunoSEQ multiplex PCR, while TCRdb's copy carries only in-frame clones and drops some. The table lists 490,000 or so clones, approximately 90% of them singletons. This record comes from a study of blood T cell repertoires in COVID-19. The wider study: Samples came from the United States, Italy and Spain, spanning acute and convalescent COVID-19.

The sequence was collected from a woman aged 40 to 50 who had recovered from COVID-19. This chain links TRBV14 with TRBJ1-4, with 8 bases matching TRBD1. The sample comprised PBMCs or T cells enriched from blood (not recorded which). CDR3 amino acids: CASSPLDRVGTNEKLFF. The CDR3 region has the DNA TGTGCCAGCAGCCCGTTGGACAGGGTGGGAACTAATGAAAAACTGTTTTTT.